What follows are 26 T cell receptor beta chains derived from one specimen sequenced in a study of CD8 T cells in ankylosing spondylitis. Overall study findings and caveats: Roughly 8 highly homologous variants formed a TCR beta motif that appeared characteristic of ankylosing spondylitis blood.

These receptors' targets are unknown. MiXCR was run by TCRdb on the 5' RACE reads, yielding one entry per CDR3 protein. The sample lists 300,000 to 400,000 distinct CDR3 sequences, around 24% occurring once. The specimen was blood, either unsorted or a sorted T cell fraction (not recorded which). The receptor set was obtained from a male donor with ankylosing spondylitis.

The chain recombines TRBV6-5 with TRBJ2-2, with D maybe TRBD2 (5 bases). CDR3 length equals 15 residues. Looked up from germline, CDR1 is MNHEY and CDR2 is SVGAGI. The ends were cut back, 2 bases at V and 3 bases at J, with 10 bases in the middle. The CDR3 sequence is CASSYGRTDTGELFF. CDR3 coding DNA: TGTGCCAGCAGTTACGGGAGAACGGACACCGGGGAGCTGTTTTTT.

In its sample, this clonotype was seen many times. The CDR3 here is CSATQRQGAGDTQYF. The CDR3 bases are TGCAGTGCTACTCAACGACAGGGGGCTGGAGATACGCAGTATTTT. The J gene is TRBJ2-3, the V gene TRBV20-1; 10 bases line up with TRBD1. Germline lookup yields CDR1 DFQATT and CDR2 SNEGSKA (reference sequence). V lost 4 bases, J lost 5 bases, and 9 bases stayed unmatched. The CDR3 covers 15 residues.

The V and J genes are TRBV11-2 and TRBJ1-2, with D uncertain. This CDR3 contains 14 residues. Germline-derived CDR1 and CDR2 are SGHAT and FQNNGV. Trimming took 2 bases from V and 1 from J, leaving 8 bases between them. The CDR3 loop is CASSLRRDNYGYTF. The CDR3 coding sequence is TGTGCCAGCAGCTTAAGGCGGGATAACTATGGCTACACCTTC.

This clonotype was observed a handful of times. The chain uses TRBV9 and TRBJ1-4; perhaps TRBD1 as D (5 bases). V lost 4 bases and J lost 7, with 14 bases in between. This CDR3 contains 14 residues. Germline V gene data show CDR1 as SGDLS and CDR2 as YYNGEE. The CDR3 sequence: CASSQGGSLEKLFF. The CDR3 bases are TGTGCCAGCAGCCAGGGAGGGAGTCTTGAAAAACTGTTTTTT.

This rearrangement joins TRBV18 to TRBJ1-2, with D unclear. CDR1 is KGHSH and CDR2 is LQKENI in the germline V gene. This CDR3 has 13 residues. Trimming removed 0 bases from V and 6 bases from J, with 8 bases in between. The CDR3 reads CASSPPPGNGYTF. The CDR3 DNA reads as TGTGCCAGCTCACCACCTCCTGGTAATGGCTACACCTTC.

V usage is TRBV5-6 and J usage is TRBJ2-2; D is uncertain. The CDR3 is 13 residues long. The ends were cut back, 7 bases at V and 2 bases at J, with 9 bases in the middle. Germline V CDR1 and CDR2: SGHDT, YYEEEE. This chain's CDR3 is CASGPENTGELFF. The CDR3 DNA reads TGTGCCAGCGGGCCCGAAAACACCGGGGAGCTGTTTTTT.

This clonotype was found a few times. The chain recombines TRBV29-1 with TRBJ2-7, with a weak D call TRBD1 (5 bases). This CDR3 contains 13 residues. Between the trimmed V and J ends, which lost 5 bases and 5 bases, there was a span of 16 bases. Germline CDR1 SQVTM, CDR2 ANQGSEA. CDR3 in amino acids: CSVLDTRRDEQYF. The CDR3 coding sequence is TGCAGCGTTTTGGACACTCGAAGGGACGAGCAGTACTTC.

The chain carries TRBV7-2 and TRBJ2-1, with TRBD2 identical over 11 bases. The CDR3 spans 16 residues. V lost 7 bases and J lost 8; bases outside the gene matches: 13. Germline-derived CDR1 and CDR2 are SGHTA and FQGNSA. Here the CDR3 DNA reads TGTGCCAGCAAGATTCAACCGGGACTAGCGGCGGATGAGCAGTTCTTC. It translates to CASKIQPGLAADEQFF.

This clonotype was counted ten times or more. The chain is built from TRBV6-4 and TRBJ2-2; D perhaps matches TRBD2 (5 bases). CDR1 and CDR2 (germline): MRHNA, SNTAGT. V lost 8 bases to trimming and J lost 5 bases, with 15 bases between them. The CDR3 spans 14 residues. CDR3 bases: TGTGCCAGCTCCGGGGAGCCTTCAACCGGGGAGCTGTTTTTT. Translated: CASSGEPSTGELFF.

This clonotype appeared a few times. This chain uses TRBV18 with TRBJ2-1; D gene unclear. The CDR3 spans 15 residues. The germline CDR1 and CDR2 sequences are KGHSH and LQKENI. V dropped 3 bases and J dropped 0 bases, with 9 bases sitting between them. This chain's CDR3 is CASSPAPISYNEQFF. The CDR3 DNA reads TGTGCCAGCTCACCGGCCCCTATCTCCTACAATGAGCAGTTCTTC.

The J gene is TRBJ2-7, the V gene TRBV6-1; D is ambiguous. Germline V gene sequence: CDR1 MNHNS, CDR2 SASEGT. V lost 5 bases and J 5 bases, leaving 16 bases between the germline ends. CDR3 size: 14 residues. CDR3 DNA sequence: TGTGCCAGCAGTAGGACCAAACGAAGGGACGAGCAGTACTTC. This gives the protein CASSRTKRRDEQYF.

The chain has TRBV5-1 and TRBJ1-3; D not certain. This CDR3 region has 14 residues. The germline V and J ends were trimmed by 1 base and 4 bases, with 9 bases remaining between them. Germline-derived CDR1 and CDR2 are SGHRS and YFSETQ. CDR3 loop: CASSLLSQGNTIYF. The CDR3 DNA reads TGCGCCAGCAGCTTGCTGTCCCAGGGAAACACCATATATTTT.

The chain uses TRBV4-2 and TRBJ1-4; possible D gene TRBD1, 5 bases. The length of the CDR3 is 17 residues. CDR1 and CDR2 from the germline V gene are LGHNA and YNFKEQ. Trimming removed 0 bases at V and 8 bases at J, with 19 bases between. The CDR3 bases are TGTGCCAGCAGCCAAGATGGAGGGGTAGGGGTTCGGGAAAAACTGTTTTTT. This encodes CASSQDGGVGVREKLFF.

The rearrangement joins TRBV6-5 to TRBJ2-1; 12 bases fit TRBD2. Germline CDR1 is MNHEY and CDR2 is SVGAGI. The CDR3 contains 16 residues. The ends lost 0 bases at V and 6 bases at J; junction bases unmatched: 3. This CDR3 is CASSYSTSGRLNEQFF. The CDR3 region has the DNA TGTGCCAGCAGTTACTCGACTAGCGGGAGACTCAATGAGCAGTTCTTC.

The chain carries TRBV12-3 or TRBV12-4 and TRBJ1-5, with TRBD1 as a possible D gene (5 bases). The CDR3 has 14 residues. V gave up 6 bases and J gave up 7 bases, with 16 bases separating them. The chain's CDR3 is CASRGPGSVQPQHF. The CDR3 nucleotides are TGTGCCAGCAGGGGGCCCGGGTCCGTACAGCCCCAGCATTTT.

The chain has TRBV7-9 and TRBJ1-4, with TRBD1 identical over 9 bases. V dropped 5 bases and J dropped 13; count of bases not matched to a gene: 14. The CDR3 loop spans 15 amino acids. Germline V gene sequence: CDR1 SEHNR, CDR2 FQNEAQ (reference sequence). DNA for the CDR3: TGTGCCAGCAGCCCCAGCGCCGGGACAGGGACGATACTGTTTTTT. Encoded protein: CASSPSAGTGTILFF.

V and J are TRBV5-5 and TRBJ2-5, with D unclear. Germline V gives CDR1 SGHKS, CDR2 YYEKEE (reference sequence). The CDR3 is made up of 15 amino acids. V was clipped by 5 bases and J by 0 bases, with 14 bases between them. The CDR3 is CASRHLVAHQETQYF. DNA of the CDR3: TGTGCCAGCAGGCACCTAGTGGCTCACCAAGAGACCCAGTACTTC.

A few counts support this clonotype. J is TRBJ2-7 and V is TRBV7-2, with no clear D. Trimming pared 0 bases from V and 10 bases from J, leaving 10 bases between. Germline V gene data show CDR1 as SGHTA and CDR2 as FQGNSA. The CDR3 contains 12 residues. CDR3 region: CASSLAGQVQYF. CDR3 bases: TGTGCCAGCAGCTTAGCAGGGCAGGTCCAGTACTTC.

The rearrangement joins TRBV28 to TRBJ2-5; 9 nucleotides line up with TRBD2. The V gene end was trimmed by 2 bases and the J gene end by 2 bases; junction bases not matched to a gene: 6. The CDR3 runs to 16 residues. Germline lookup yields CDR1 MDHEN and CDR2 SYDVKM. CDR3: CASSLTLAGTQETQYF. DNA for the CDR3: TGTGCCAGCAGTTTAACCCTAGCGGGAACTCAAGAGACCCAGTACTTC.

V usage is TRBV9 and J usage is TRBJ1-1; D ambiguous. This CDR3 comprises 13 residues. Germline V gene sequence: CDR1 SGDLS, CDR2 YYNGEE. Trimming stripped 1 base from V and 0 bases from J, with 4 bases between. CDR3 protein: CASSVRVNTEAFF. The CDR3 DNA sequence: TGTGCCAGCAGCGTAAGGGTGAACACTGAAGCTTTCTTT. Filled out from reference TRBV9 and TRBJ1-1, the complete variable domain reads DSGVTQTPKHLITATGQRVTLRCSPRSGDLSVYWYQQSLDQGLQFLIQYYNGEERAKGNILERFSAQQFPDLHSELNLSSLELGDSALYFCASSVRVNTEAFFGQGTRLTVV.

This clonotype turned up a few times. The V call is TRBV20-1, the J call TRBJ2-6; unclear D gene. Between the trimmed V and J ends, which lost 5 bases and 0 bases, there was a span of 8 bases. CDR1 is DFQATT, CDR2 SNEGSKA, per germline (reference sequence). This CDR3 is built from 14 residues. The CDR3 nucleotides are TGCAGTGCTTCCCAGTCCTCTGGGGCCAACGTCCTGACTTTC. Its protein product is CSASQSSGANVLTF.

This clonotype was counted only a few times. J is TRBJ1-5 and V is TRBV20-1; TRBD1 aligns across 7 bases. The junction had 5 bases not matched to a gene; V was cut back by 4 bases and J by 5 bases. The CDR3 covers 13 residues. Germline CDR1 reads DFQATT; CDR2 reads SNEGSKA (reference sequence). For the CDR3, the DNA is TGCAGTGCTAACAGGGGTGGCGATCAGCCCCAGCATTTT. It translates to CSANRGGDQPQHF.

This clonotype was found a few times. The CDR3 reads CASSLQATSPYNEQFF. DNA of the CDR3: TGCGCCAGCAGCCTACAGGCGACCTCACCTTACAATGAGCAGTTCTTC. The V call is TRBV4-3, the J call TRBJ2-1; maybe TRBD1 (5 bases). From germline, CDR1 is LGHNA and CDR2 YSLEER. V lost 4 bases to trimming and J lost 4 bases, with 17 bases between them. The CDR3 has 16 amino acids.

The rearrangement joins TRBV18 to TRBJ2-3, with TRBD1 as a possible D gene (5 bases). From germline, CDR1 is KGHSH and CDR2 LQKENI. This CDR3 has 14 amino acids. V was cut by 5 bases and J by 2 bases, with 11 bases left in between. CDR3 coding DNA: TGTGCCAGCTCAAGCGACAGATACACAGATACGCAGTATTTT. Translated: CASSSDRYTDTQYF.

The rearrangement links TRBV28 to TRBJ2-7; D possibly corresponds to TRBD1 (6 bases). CDR3 length: 13 amino acids. Per germline, CDR1 MDHEN and CDR2 SYDVKM. V dropped 6 bases and J dropped 3 bases, with 12 bases sitting between them. CDR3 sequence reads: CASRQGNYYEQYF. CDR3 DNA sequence: TGTGCCAGCAGACAGGGTAATTACTACGAGCAGTACTTC.

This clonotype was observed a handful of times. This chain links TRBV12-3 or TRBV12-4 with TRBJ1-1; a weak D match, TRBD1 (6 bases). Trimming took 7 bases from V and 2 from J, leaving 14 bases between them. This CDR3 spans 14 amino acids. As DNA, the CDR3 is TGTGCCAGCACCCCCGACAGGAGTAACACTGAAGCTTTCTTT. Encoded protein: CASTPDRSNTEAFF.